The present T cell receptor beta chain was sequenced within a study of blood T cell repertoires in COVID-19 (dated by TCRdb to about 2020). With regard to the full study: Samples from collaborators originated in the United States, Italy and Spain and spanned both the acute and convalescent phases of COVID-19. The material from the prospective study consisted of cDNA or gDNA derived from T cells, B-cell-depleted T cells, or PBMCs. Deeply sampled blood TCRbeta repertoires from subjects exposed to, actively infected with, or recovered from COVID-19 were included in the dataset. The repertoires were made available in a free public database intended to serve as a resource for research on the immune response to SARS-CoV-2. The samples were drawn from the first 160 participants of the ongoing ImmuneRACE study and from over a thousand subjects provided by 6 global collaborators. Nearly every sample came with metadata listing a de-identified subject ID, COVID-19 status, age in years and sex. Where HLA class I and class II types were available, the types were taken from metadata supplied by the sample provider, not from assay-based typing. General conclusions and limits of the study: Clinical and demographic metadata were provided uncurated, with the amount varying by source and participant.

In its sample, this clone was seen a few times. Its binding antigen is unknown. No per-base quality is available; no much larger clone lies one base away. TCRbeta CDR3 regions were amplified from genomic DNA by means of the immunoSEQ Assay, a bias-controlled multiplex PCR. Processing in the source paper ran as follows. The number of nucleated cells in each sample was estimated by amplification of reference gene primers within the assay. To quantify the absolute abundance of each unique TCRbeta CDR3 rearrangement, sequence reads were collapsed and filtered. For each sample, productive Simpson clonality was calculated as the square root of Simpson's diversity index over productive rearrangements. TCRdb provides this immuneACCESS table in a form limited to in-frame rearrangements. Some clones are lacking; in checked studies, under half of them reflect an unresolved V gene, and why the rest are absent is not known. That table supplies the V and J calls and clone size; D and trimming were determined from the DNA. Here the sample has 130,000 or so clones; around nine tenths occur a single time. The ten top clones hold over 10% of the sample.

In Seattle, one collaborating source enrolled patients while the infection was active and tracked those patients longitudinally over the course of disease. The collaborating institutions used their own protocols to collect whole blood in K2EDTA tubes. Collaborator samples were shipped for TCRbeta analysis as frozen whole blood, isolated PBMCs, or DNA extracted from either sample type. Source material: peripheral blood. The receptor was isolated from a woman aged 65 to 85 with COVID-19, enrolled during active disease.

The CDR3 in this case is CASSYLRTGGFYEQYF. The sequenced DNA is TGTGCCAGCAGTTACTTACGGACAGGGGGCTTTTACGAGCAGTACTTC. Rearrangement joined TRBV6-5 to TRBJ2-7; TRBD1 matches 11 bases in the middle. Sequences MNHEY (CDR1) and SVGAGI (CDR2) are obtained from the germline V gene. Compared with germline, V lacks 1 base and J lacks 4 bases; bases without a gene match: 6. From the cysteine through the phenylalanine, the CDR3 covers 16 amino acids. This entry keeps only the CDR3 DNA: 48 bases, framed from base 1.